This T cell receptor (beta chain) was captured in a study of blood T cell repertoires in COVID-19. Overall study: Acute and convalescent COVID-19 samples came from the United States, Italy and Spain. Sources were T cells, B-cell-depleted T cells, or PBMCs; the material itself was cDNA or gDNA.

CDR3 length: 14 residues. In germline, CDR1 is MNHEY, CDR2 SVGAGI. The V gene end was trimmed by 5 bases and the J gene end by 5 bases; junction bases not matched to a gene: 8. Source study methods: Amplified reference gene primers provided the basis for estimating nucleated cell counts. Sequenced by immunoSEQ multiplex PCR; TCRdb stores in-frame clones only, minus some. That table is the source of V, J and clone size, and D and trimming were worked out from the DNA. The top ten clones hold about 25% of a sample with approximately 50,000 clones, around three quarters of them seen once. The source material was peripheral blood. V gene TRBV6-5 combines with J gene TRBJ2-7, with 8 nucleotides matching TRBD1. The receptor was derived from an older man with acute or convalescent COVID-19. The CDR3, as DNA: TGTGCCAGCAGTCCGACAGGGGCCCTCAACGAGCAGTACTTC. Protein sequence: CASSPTGALNEQYF.